Listed below are T cell receptor beta chains from one sample, sequenced in a study of tumor-infiltrating lymphocytes in oesophageal squamous cell carcinoma. TCRdb processed the PCR reads anew with MiXCR; each CDR3 protein has one entry. This table has under 8,500 distinct CDR3 sequences, approximately 14% appearing once. Sequencing used blood. The receptors here all came from a male donor with esophageal squamous cell carcinoma. Both conserved end residues are part of each CDR3. D genes are given only for firm matches. The listing skips clone size in some rows; elsewhere it reads once, few, many or a size class.

>TRBJ1-5|NA|TRBV19|NA
CASSIRGPQHF
TGTGCCAGTAGTATTCGTGGGCCCCAGCATTTT
>TRBJ2-1|few|TRBV15|NA
CATSSRMGSYNEQFF
TGTGCCACCAGCTCCCGAATGGGGTCCTACAATGAGCAGTTCTTC
>TRBJ2-3|NA|TRBV27|NA
CASSTRWVTDTQYF
TGTGCCAGCAGTACGCGGTGGGTAACAGATACGCAGTATTTT
>TRBJ1-2|NA|TRBV3-1|TRBD1
CASNTGTGYGYTF
TGTGCCAGCAACACCGGGACAGGGTATGGCTACACCTTC
>TRBJ2-2|NA|TRBV19|NA
CASRRTGIQNTGELFF
TGTGCCAGTAGAAGAACAGGGATTCAGAACACCGGGGAGCTGTTTTTT
>TRBJ2-2|many|TRBV19|NA
CAGRGGATGELFF
TGTGCCGGAAGAGGGGGAGCAACCGGGGAGCTGTTTTTT
>TRBJ2-7|NA|TRBV19|NA
CASSIRGGYEQYF
TGTGCCAGTAGTATCCGGGGAGGCTACGAGCAGTACTTC
>TRBJ2-5|NA|TRBV9|NA
CASSARGTETQYF
TGTGCCAGCAGCGCCAGGGGAACAGAGACCCAGTACTTC
>TRBJ2-4|few|TRBV6-1|TRBD2
CASDKLAGEIQGELYF
TGTGCCAGCGACAAACTAGCGGGGGAGATACAGGGGGAGCTGTACTTC
>TRBJ1-5|NA|TRBV19|NA
CASSMGPRAYSNQPQHF
TGTGCCAGTAGTATGGGTCCAAGGGCTTATAGCAATCAGCCCCAGCATTTT
>TRBJ1-6|medium-sized|TRBV7-6|TRBD1
CASSFGQGGSYNSPLHF
TGTGCCAGCAGCTTCGGACAGGGAGGGTCCTATAATTCACCCCTCCACTTC
>TRBJ2-5|NA|TRBV5-1|NA
CASSSGEQAVGETQYF
TGCGCCAGCAGCTCGGGGGAACAGGCCGTCGGGGAGACCCAGTACTTC
>TRBJ2-2|many|TRBV5-4|NA
CASSPNFATGELFF
TGTGCCAGCAGCCCGAACTTCGCCACCGGGGAGCTGTTTTTT
>TRBJ1-1|many|TRBV6-1|NA
CALRGPTEAFF
TGTGCCCTCAGAGGTCCCACTGAAGCTTTCTTT
>TRBJ2-1|NA|TRBV12-3/TRBV12-4|TRBD2
CASSWGSGAVGNEQFF
TGTGCCAGCAGTTGGGGTAGCGGGGCCGTAGGGAATGAGCAGTTCTTC
>TRBJ1-5|many|TRBV6-6|TRBD1
CASSYGTEGQPQHF
TGTGCCAGCAGTTACGGGACAGAGGGACAGCCCCAGCATTTT
>TRBJ2-5|many|TRBV5-4|TRBD1
CASSTRQGPQETQYF
TGTGCCAGCAGCACCCGACAGGGTCCCCAAGAGACCCAGTACTTC
>TRBJ2-4|NA|TRBV5-1|NA
CASSSGLEKNIQYF
TGCGCCAGCAGCTCGGGACTTGAGAAAAACATTCAGTACTTC
>TRBJ2-1|NA|TRBV28|NA
CASSFGEVTYEQFF
TGTGCCAGCAGTTTCGGAGAGGTAACCTACGAGCAGTTCTTC
>TRBJ2-4|many|TRBV10-2|NA
CASSEWGESAKNIQYF
TGCGCCAGCAGTGAGTGGGGTGAGTCAGCCAAAAACATTCAGTACTTC
>TRBJ1-3|many|TRBV12-3/TRBV12-4|NA
CASSLRAADPFSGNTIYF
TGTGCCAGCAGTTTAAGGGCGGCTGACCCATTCTCTGGAAACACCATATATTTT
>TRBJ2-7|many|TRBV12-3/TRBV12-4|TRBD1
CASKQGREQYF
TGTGCCAGCAAACAGGGGCGGGAGCAGTACTTC
>TRBJ2-4|NA|TRBV5-6|TRBD2
CASRPARGGVQSSPLHF
TGTGCCAGCAGACCCGCCCGGGGGGGAGTGCAAAGTTCACCCCTCCACTTC
>TRBJ2-3|many|TRBV14|NA
CASSQVGAPSTQYF
TGTGCCAGCAGCCAAGTAGGGGCCCCGAGTACGCAGTATTTT
>TRBJ2-1|medium-sized|TRBV6-1|NA
CASRNGPSRYNEQFF
TGTGCCAGCAGAAACGGGCCATCCCGTTACAATGAGCAGTTCTTC
>TRBJ2-1|many|TRBV5-4|NA
CASSTPRGSSYNEQFF
TGTGCCAGCAGCACCCCCCGGGGGAGCTCCTACAATGAGCAGTTCTTC
>TRBJ1-2|once|TRBV4-1|NA
CASSQATGIYGYTF
TGCGCCAGCAGCCAAGCGACAGGAATCTATGGCTACACCTTC
>TRBJ2-4|NA|TRBV12-3/TRBV12-4|NA
CASSFPPSGF
TGTGCCAGCAGTTTCCCCCCGTCGGGCTTC
>TRBJ1-5|many|TRBV6-1|TRBD1
CASSARGTGGSNQPQHF
TGTGCCAGCAGTGCCCGGGGGACAGGGGGAAGCAATCAGCCCCAGCATTTT
>TRBJ2-1|medium-sized|TRBV12-3/TRBV12-4|NA
CASSLADLLRGEQFF
TGTGCCAGCAGTTTAGCAGACCTCCTAAGGGGTGAGCAGTTCTTC
>TRBJ2-3|NA|TRBV18|NA
CASSPMSSDTQYF
TGTGCCAGCTCCCCCATGTCGTCAGATACGCAGTATTTT
>TRBJ1-4|many|TRBV11-3|NA
CASSPHTATNEKLFF
TGTGCCAGCAGCCCCCACACCGCAACTAATGAAAAACTGTTTTTT
>TRBJ1-2|many|TRBV11-3|TRBD1
CASSLALRGLRTF
TGTGCCAGCAGCTTAGCCCTCAGGGGGCTGAGGACCTTC
>TRBJ2-7|medium-sized|TRBV12-3/TRBV12-4|NA
CASTLRPPGEQYF
TGTGCCAGCACCCTGAGACCTCCAGGGGAGCAGTACTTC
>TRBJ1-1|many|TRBV6-1|NA
CASSSSWFEAFF
TGTGCCAGCAGTTCGTCCTGGTTTGAAGCTTTCTTT
>TRBJ1-2|many|TRBV24-1|NA
CATSDSGGGYTF
TGTGCCACCAGTGATTCCGGGGGTGGCTACACCTTC
>TRBJ2-4|medium-sized|TRBV7-2|TRBD2
CASSFTSGGAGALNPAKNIQYF
TGTGCCAGCAGCTTCACTAGCGGGGGGGCCGGCGCCCTCAACCCCGCCAAAAACATTCAGTACTTC
>TRBJ2-7|few|TRBV7-9|TRBD1
CASSLWGTGGNEQYF
TGTGCCAGCAGCTTATGGGGGACAGGGGGCAACGAGCAGTACTTC
>TRBJ1-5|few|TRBV18|NA
CASSPFRDLGLGNQPQHF
TGTGCCAGCTCACCTTTCCGGGATTTGGGGTTGGGCAATCAGCCCCAGCATTTT
>TRBJ2-2|medium-sized|TRBV7-7|NA
CASSARASVGTGELFF
TGTGCTAGCAGCGCAAGGGCGAGTGTGGGGACCGGGGAGCTGTTTTTT
>TRBJ2-5|medium-sized|TRBV11-2|TRBD1
CASSLGDRAWYQETQYF
TGTGCCAGCAGCTTAGGGGACAGGGCTTGGTACCAAGAGACCCAGTACTTC